The entry below describes one T cell receptor beta chain. CDR3 length: 17 amino acids. V lost 3 bases, J lost 2 bases, and 12 bases stayed unmatched. Germline V lookup: CDR1 SEHNR, CDR2 FQNEAQ (reference sequence). The record originates from a study of blood T cell repertoires in COVID-19. Here immunoSEQ multiplex PCR was the method, and the copy in TCRdb shows in-frame clones only, minus some. The sample holds about 130,000 clones, about 72% seen once. The TCR comes from a man in his 60s who had recovered from COVID-19. The gene calls are TRBV7-9 and TRBJ1-2; TRBD1 aligns across 7 bases. Input material: peripheral blood. The CDR3 protein is CASSFPGQRIVNYGYTF. The CDR3 nucleotides are TGTGCCAGCAGCTTTCCGGGACAGCGCATCGTAAACTATGGCTACACCTTC.